Below, 16 T cell receptor beta chains from the same sample are listed, as sequenced in a study of T cell responses to AZD1222 COVID-19 vaccine. Some clones are missing from TCRdb's copy, which holds only in-frame ones; the method was immunoSEQ multiplex PCR. The table shows 90,000 to 150,000 clones, with around 85% occurring only once. The sample here was peripheral blood, taken on day 0 of AZD1222 vaccination. These receptors came from an adult in good health.

The chain employs TRBV9 and TRBJ2-3; D is possibly TRBD2 (5 bases). CDR1 is SGDLS and CDR2 is YYNGEE in the germline V gene. V was clipped by 1 base and J by 9 bases, with 15 bases between them. CDR3 length: 14 amino acids. The CDR3 loop is CASSVRGISGTQYF. In DNA form, the CDR3 reads TGTGCCAGCAGCGTACGGGGAATTTCCGGAACGCAGTATTTT.

The chain combines TRBV14 with TRBJ1-1, with no clear D. The germline CDR1 and CDR2 sequences are SGHDN and FVKESK. V lost 5 bases, J lost 5 bases, and 27 bases lay in between. This CDR3 spans 18 amino acids. The CDR3 DNA follows: TGTGCCAGCAGCACCCTCTGGCATGGAATGGGGAGTTTGACTGAAGCTTTCTTT. Amino acid sequence: CASSTLWHGMGSLTEAFF.

J is TRBJ1-2 and V is TRBV7-2; 9 bases match TRBD1. The V segment lost 7 bases and the J segment 4 bases; nucleotides outside the gene matches: 7. Germline V gene data show CDR1 as SGHTA and CDR2 as FQGNSA. The CDR3 runs to 14 residues. Here the CDR3 reads CASNVPTGGYGYTF. For the CDR3, the DNA is TGTGCCAGCAACGTTCCGACAGGGGGCTATGGCTACACCTTC.

The genes are TRBV7-8 and TRBJ2-5, with D possibly being TRBD1 or TRBD2 (5 bases each). Trimming stripped 6 bases from V and 5 bases from J, with 19 bases between. Germline CDR1 is SGHVS and CDR2 is FQNEAQ. This CDR3 has 15 residues. CDR3 loop: CASRPGRWWGETQYF. As DNA, the CDR3 is TGTGCCAGCAGACCAGGGCGGTGGTGGGGGGAGACCCAGTACTTC.

This chain links TRBV4-1 with TRBJ1-5; D ambiguous. The CDR3 is 16 amino acids. Trimming cost V 1 base and J 2 bases, with 12 bases left between them. CDR1 MGHRA and CDR2 YSYEKL come from the germline V gene. The DNA of the CDR3 is TGCGCCAGCAGCCAAGTAATTGGGGTTGGCAATCAGCCCCAGCATTTT. Amino acid sequence: CASSQVIGVGNQPQHF.

The chain employs TRBV23-1 and TRBJ1-2; a possible D gene is TRBD1 (5 bases). TRBV23-1 counts as an open reading frame of uncertain function. CDR3 length equals 10 residues. Trimming took 8 bases from V and 8 from J, leaving 9 bases between them. This chain's CDR3 is CASERDGYTF. The CDR3 bases are TGCGCCAGCGAGAGGGACGGCTACACCTTC.

The V call is TRBV11-2, the J call TRBJ1-1; D is ambiguous. This CDR3 region has 14 residues. Trimming removed 2 bases at V and 5 bases at J, with 12 bases between. Germline V gene lookup returns CDR1 SGHAT and CDR2 FQNNGV. This CDR3 reads CASSLRRMGTEAFF. In nucleotides, the CDR3 is TGTGCCAGCAGCTTACGTAGGATGGGGACTGAAGCTTTCTTT.

The CDR3 is CASSTRQGGGYTF. CDR3 bases: TGTGCCAGTAGTACCCGACAGGGCGGAGGCTACACCTTC. V usage is TRBV19 and J usage is TRBJ1-2, with 7 bases fitting TRBD1. Germline CDR1 and CDR2: LNHDA and SQIVND (reference sequence). The CDR3 length is 13 residues. Trimming cost V 4 bases and J 8 bases; bases outside gene matches: 7.

The V call is TRBV6-5, the J call TRBJ1-6; perhaps TRBD1 as D (6 bases). Deletions cut 5 bases from V and 8 bases from J, with 16 bases between. The CDR3 contains 15 residues. CDR1 and CDR2 from the germline V gene are MNHEY and SVGAGI. The CDR3 coding sequence is TGTGCCAGCAGTCCCCGGGACATTCGGGATTCACCCCTCCACTTT. Its protein product is CASSPRDIRDSPLHF.

The chain links TRBV5-4 to TRBJ2-7, with D possibly TRBD2 on 6 matching bases. The CDR3 is 16 residues long. V was cut by 0 bases and J by 5 bases, with 18 bases left in between. The germline V gene has CDR1 SGHNT and CDR2 YYREEE (reference sequence). CDR3 coding DNA: TGTGCCAGCAGCTTGGGGGGCGGGACCCTAAGGGACGAGCAGTACTTC. It specifies CASSLGGGTLRDEQYF.

The V and J genes are TRBV4-3 and TRBJ2-1; 8 nucleotides line up with TRBD1. Germline loops: CDR1 LGHNA, CDR2 YSLEER. CDR3 size: 17 residues. The V and J ends lost 0 bases and 5 bases, in that order; junction bases with no gene match: 9. The CDR3 nucleotides read TGCGCCAGCAGCCAAGATCCCCAGGGGGCTTTTCACAATGAGCAGTTCTTC. Translated: CASSQDPQGAFHNEQFF.

The chain has TRBV30 and TRBJ2-7, with D perhaps TRBD2 (6 bases). The V and J ends lost 5 bases and 7 bases respectively, with 15 bases between them. Germline CDR1 is GTSNPN and CDR2 is SVGIG (reference sequence). The CDR3 totals 12 residues. The CDR3 DNA reads TGTGCCTGGGGGGGACTTCTGGGGGAGCAGTACTTC. It translates to CAWGGLLGEQYF.

The rearrangement joins TRBV7-2 to TRBJ1-2; TRBD1 is a possible D gene (5 bases). The V gene's germline CDR1 is SGHTA and CDR2 FQGNSA. CDR3 length: 15 residues. Trimming took off 5 bases at V and 8 bases at J, with 21 bases between the two ends. The CDR3 DNA sequence: TGTGCCAGCAGCCCCTCGGCCAGGCCGGGGGGGGGCTACACCTTC. It specifies CASSPSARPGGGYTF.

The V and J genes are TRBV20-1 and TRBJ2-7; the D is unclear. Trimming took off 3 bases at V and 9 bases at J, with 9 bases between the two ends. This CDR3 contains 10 residues. From germline, CDR1 is DFQATT and CDR2 SNEGSKA (reference sequence). The CDR3 nucleotides read TGCAGTGCTAGCCACGGCGGGCAGTACTTC. This codes for CSASHGGQYF.

This sequence joins TRBV5-1 and TRBJ1-3; the D gene is possibly TRBD1 (6 bases). Germline CDR1 is SGHRS and CDR2 is YFSETQ. V was cut by 0 bases and J by 2 bases, with 12 bases left in between. The CDR3 loop spans 16 amino acids. CDR3 loop: CASSLVQGPPGNTIYF. The CDR3 nucleotides are TGCGCCAGCAGCTTGGTTCAGGGGCCTCCTGGAAACACCATATATTTT.

The chain is built from TRBV6-5 and TRBJ1-2; no reliable D call. The V gene's germline CDR1 is MNHEY and CDR2 SVGAGI. This CDR3 contains 14 residues. The germline V and J ends were trimmed by 6 bases and 1 base, with 12 bases remaining between them. The chain's CDR3 is CASRHGDINYGYTF. The CDR3 DNA follows: TGTGCCAGCAGACACGGGGATATTAACTATGGCTACACCTTC.